A selection of T cell receptor beta chains follows, all from one sample in a study of shared clonotypes between healthy human individuals. Generated by immunoSEQ multiplex PCR, the TCRdb table keeps only in-frame clones and is missing some. The sample includes about 1 million clones, more than 60% of them seen just once. Sequencing was done on a sample of memory CD4+ T cells sorted from blood. These receptors were obtained from a young man in good health. Each CDR3 is given with its conserved first and last residue. Each record gives: D gene, J gene, V gene, clone size, CDR3 protein, CDR3 DNA. The D gene is left open where the match is weak. Clone size is shown for a subset of rows, as once, few, many or a class of expanded clone.

D: TRBD2
J: TRBJ2-5
V: TRBV29-1
size: -
CDR3: CSVGLAGRGETQYF
DNA: TGCAGCGTTGGGTTAGCGGGGAGGGGAGAGACCCAGTACTTC

D: TRBD1
J: TRBJ2-3
V: TRBV11-2
size: once
CDR3: CASSPGQGPTDTQYF
DNA: TGTGCCAGCAGCCCAGGACAGGGCCCCACAGATACGCAGTATTTT

D: -
J: TRBJ1-1
V: TRBV5-1
size: -
CDR3: CASSLVAGTYLNTEAFF
DNA: TGCGCCAGCAGCTTGGTGGCCGGCACCTACCTGAACACTGAAGCTTTCTTT

D: -
J: TRBJ1-2
V: TRBV2
size: few
CDR3: CASSLGAVGGYTF
DNA: TGTGCCAGCTCCCTAGGGGCGGTAGGTGGCTACACCTTC

D: TRBD2
J: TRBJ2-3
V: TRBV5-6
size: -
CDR3: CASSSGGFWSTDTQYF
DNA: TGTGCCAGCAGCTCCGGGGGGTTTTGGAGCACAGATACGCAGTATTTT

D: TRBD1
J: TRBJ1-4
V: TRBV2
size: -
CDR3: CASSLGTGVGEKLFF
DNA: TGTGCCAGTTCTTTAGGGACAGGGGTCGGGGAAAAACTGTTTTTT

D: -
J: TRBJ2-5
V: TRBV19
size: -
CDR3: CASSISKGLEKETQYF
DNA: TGTGCCAGTAGTATAAGTAAGGGGTTGGAGAAAGAGACCCAGTACTTC

D: -
J: TRBJ1-6
V: TRBV6-5
size: -
CDR3: CASSYVGGRNSPLHF
DNA: TGTGCCAGCAGTTACGTGGGGGGACGGAATTCACCCCTCCACTTT

D: TRBD2
J: TRBJ2-3
V: TRBV2
size: -
CDR3: CASREPPSGGVTDTQYF
DNA: TGTGCCAGCAGAGAACCACCTAGCGGGGGCGTCACAGATACGCAGTATTTT

D: -
J: TRBJ1-4
V: TRBV5-4
size: -
CDR3: CASSSRGSEKLFF
DNA: TGTGCCAGCAGCTCCCGGGGAAGTGAAAAACTGTTTTTT

D: -
J: TRBJ2-1
V: TRBV4-3
size: -
CDR3: CASSQGGGQRQFF
DNA: TGCGCCAGCAGCCAAGGGGGCGGGCAGCGGCAGTTCTTC

D: TRBD1
J: TRBJ1-1
V: TRBV4-2
size: -
CDR3: CASSPRGSRGQDTEAFF
DNA: TGTGCCAGCAGCCCTCGGGGGAGCAGGGGGCAGGACACTGAAGCTTTCTTT

D: -
J: TRBJ1-5
V: TRBV29-1
size: -
CDR3: CSVVGGSNQPQHF
DNA: TGCAGCGTTGTGGGAGGGAGCAATCAGCCCCAGCATTTT

D: -
J: TRBJ2-1
V: TRBV30
size: -
CDR3: CAWSVQNEQFF
DNA: TGTGCCTGGAGTGTACAGAATGAGCAGTTCTTC

D: -
J: TRBJ1-2
V: TRBV7-2
size: -
CDR3: CASSPSREFGYTF
DNA: TGTGCCAGCAGCCCCTCCAGGGAGTTTGGCTACACCTTC

D: -
J: TRBJ1-2
V: TRBV10-3
size: -
CDR3: CAISESAQGFTYGYTF
DNA: TGTGCCATCAGTGAGTCGGCTCAGGGGTTTACCTATGGCTACACCTTC

D: -
J: TRBJ1-6
V: TRBV2
size: -
CDR3: CASSGSGRRSYNSPLHF
DNA: TGTGCCAGCAGTGGATCCGGCAGGCGCTCCTATAATTCACCCCTCCACTTT

D: TRBD1
J: TRBJ1-6
V: TRBV7-3
size: -
CDR3: CASSSGQAFSPLHF
DNA: TGTGCCAGCAGCTCAGGACAGGCTTTTTCACCCCTCCACTTT

D: TRBD1
J: TRBJ1-2
V: TRBV19
size: -
CDR3: CASRKGQGSSSYGYTF
DNA: TGTGCCAGTAGGAAGGGACAGGGTTCATCATCTTATGGCTACACCTTC

D: -
J: TRBJ2-2
V: TRBV9
size: -
CDR3: CASERLANTGELFF
DNA: TGTGCCAGTGAGAGGCTAGCGAACACCGGGGAGCTGTTTTTT

D: TRBD1
J: TRBJ2-3
V: TRBV29-1
size: -
CDR3: CSVALFPGQGNTDTQYF
DNA: TGCAGCGTTGCACTGTTCCCGGGACAGGGAAACACAGATACGCAGTATTTT

D: -
J: TRBJ2-5
V: TRBV18
size: -
CDR3: CASSPLALGETQYF
DNA: TGTGCCAGCTCACCATTAGCGCTGGGGGAGACCCAGTACTTC

D: -
J: TRBJ1-1
V: TRBV7-7
size: few
CDR3: CASSYGQWAANTEAFF
DNA: TGTGCTAGCAGCTATGGACAGTGGGCGGCGAACACTGAAGCTTTCTTT

D: -
J: TRBJ1-1
V: TRBV19
size: -
CDR3: CASSQRESEAFF
DNA: TGTGCCAGTAGTCAGAGGGAGAGTGAAGCTTTCTTT

D: -
J: TRBJ1-1
V: TRBV2
size: -
CDR3: CASQDQGFTEAFF
DNA: TGTGCCAGCCAAGATCAGGGGTTCACTGAAGCTTTCTTT

D: TRBD1
J: TRBJ1-1
V: TRBV30
size: few
CDR3: CAWSAGQGTEAFF
DNA: TGTGCCTGGAGCGCGGGACAGGGGACTGAAGCTTTCTTT

D: TRBD1
J: TRBJ2-2
V: TRBV5-5
size: many
CDR3: CASSLDRPNTGELFF
DNA: TGTGCCAGCAGCCTGGACAGGCCCAACACCGGGGAGCTGTTTTTT

D: -
J: TRBJ1-6
V: TRBV5-1
size: -
CDR3: CASSLAGESGNSPLHF
DNA: TGCGCCAGCAGCTTGGCTGGAGAATCGGGTAATTCACCCCTCCACTTT

D: TRBD2
J: TRBJ2-3
V: TRBV30
size: -
CDR3: CAWSTGRTSGSTDTQYF
DNA: TGTGCCTGGAGTACTGGTAGGACTAGCGGGAGCACAGATACGCAGTATTTT

D: TRBD1
J: TRBJ2-7
V: TRBV2
size: -
CDR3: CASLGTGSYEQYF
DNA: TGTGCCAGTCTGGGGACAGGGTCCTACGAGCAGTACTTC

D: -
J: TRBJ2-1
V: TRBV29-1
size: -
CDR3: CSVVGRTYNEQFF
DNA: TGCAGCGTCGTAGGGAGGACCTACAATGAGCAGTTCTTC

D: TRBD1
J: TRBJ1-5
V: TRBV18
size: -
CDR3: CASSPDRGRGQPQHF
DNA: TGTGCCAGCTCGCCGGACAGGGGAAGAGGTCAGCCCCAGCATTTT

D: TRBD1
J: TRBJ1-4
V: TRBV12-5
size: -
CDR3: CASGPRQGAGNEKLFF
DNA: TGTGCTAGTGGTCCCCGACAGGGGGCGGGTAATGAAAAACTGTTTTTT

D: -
J: TRBJ1-2
V: TRBV6-1
size: -
CDR3: CASSLESGYTF
DNA: TGTGCCAGCAGTCTCGAGTCGGGCTACACCTTC

D: -
J: TRBJ2-5
V: TRBV2
size: -
CDR3: CASRVEETQYF
DNA: TGTGCCAGCAGAGTTGAGGAGACCCAGTACTTC

D: -
J: TRBJ2-1
V: TRBV19
size: -
CDR3: CASREDWGLYNEQFF
DNA: TGTGCCAGTAGGGAAGACTGGGGGCTCTACAATGAGCAGTTCTTC

D: TRBD1
J: TRBJ2-7
V: TRBV9
size: -
CDR3: CASSVEGQGAREQYF
DNA: TGTGCCAGCAGCGTAGAGGGACAGGGGGCGCGGGAGCAGTACTTC

D: -
J: TRBJ1-5
V: TRBV6-1
size: -
CDR3: CASSEASNQPQHF
DNA: TGTGCCAGCAGTGAAGCCAGCAATCAGCCCCAGCATTTT

D: -
J: TRBJ2-5
V: TRBV30
size: -
CDR3: CALTVQETQYF
DNA: TGTGCCCTGACAGTTCAAGAGACCCAGTACTTC

D: -
J: TRBJ1-5
V: TRBV7-3
size: few
CDR3: CASSFSLNQPQHF
DNA: TGTGCCAGCAGCTTCAGTCTTAATCAGCCCCAGCATTTT

D: -
J: TRBJ1-4
V: TRBV19
size: -
CDR3: CASSWSEKLFF
DNA: TGTGCCAGTAGTTGGAGTGAAAAACTGTTTTTT

D: -
J: TRBJ2-3
V: TRBV28
size: -
CDR3: CASSLGLRQGGGTQYF
DNA: TGTGCCAGCAGTTTGGGTTTGCGGCAGGGGGGCGGTACGCAGTATTTT

D: -
J: TRBJ2-1
V: TRBV10-3
size: many
CDR3: CAISESNTFSYNEQFF
DNA: TGTGCCATCAGTGAGTCAAACACCTTCTCCTACAATGAGCAGTTCTTC

D: TRBD1
J: TRBJ1-4
V: TRBV5-1
size: -
CDR3: CASSSQGFTNEKLFF
DNA: TGCGCCAGCAGTTCACAGGGGTTTACTAATGAAAAACTGTTTTTT

D: TRBD2
J: TRBJ2-2
V: TRBV9
size: -
CDR3: CASSVGGLAGATGELFF
DNA: TGTGCCAGCAGCGTAGGGGGACTAGCGGGAGCCACCGGGGAGCTGTTTTTT

D: TRBD1
J: TRBJ1-1
V: TRBV5-4
size: few
CDR3: CASSWDSITEAFF
DNA: TGTGCCAGCAGCTGGGACAGTATCACTGAAGCTTTCTTT

D: TRBD1
J: TRBJ2-3
V: TRBV7-9
size: -
CDR3: CASSKQGDTQYF
DNA: TGTGCCAGCAGCAAACAGGGGGATACGCAGTATTTT

D: -
J: TRBJ2-3
V: TRBV4-1
size: -
CDR3: CASSREGVTDTQYF
DNA: TGCGCCAGCAGCCGGGAAGGGGTAACAGATACGCAGTATTTT

D: TRBD1
J: TRBJ1-5
V: TRBV6-5
size: -
CDR3: CASSSSGGRSQPQHF
DNA: TGTGCCAGCAGTTCGTCAGGGGGCCGAAGTCAGCCCCAGCATTTT

D: TRBD1
J: TRBJ2-3
V: TRBV5-1
size: -
CDR3: CASSLDSTGAGDTQYF
DNA: TGCGCCAGCAGCCTCGACTCAACAGGGGCTGGAGATACGCAGTATTTT